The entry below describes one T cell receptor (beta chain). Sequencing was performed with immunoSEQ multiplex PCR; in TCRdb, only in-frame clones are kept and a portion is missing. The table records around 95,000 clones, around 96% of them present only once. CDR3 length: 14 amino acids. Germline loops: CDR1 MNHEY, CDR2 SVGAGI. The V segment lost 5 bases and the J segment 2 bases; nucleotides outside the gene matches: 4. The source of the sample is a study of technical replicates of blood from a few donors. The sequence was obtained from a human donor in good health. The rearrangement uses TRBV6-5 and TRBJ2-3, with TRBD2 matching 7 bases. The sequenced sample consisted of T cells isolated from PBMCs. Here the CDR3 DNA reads TGTGCCAGCAGTGCCGGGACTACCACAGATACGCAGTATTTT. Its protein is CASSAGTTTDTQYF.